By share, the clone carrying this TCR beta chain ranks as medium-sized. The treatment is: skin biopsy from PPD injection site in Mantoux-positive individual. Reverse transcription used DNase-treated unsorted total RNA, aiming for 1 to 1000 ng. This entry comes from a study of naive and memory T cell subsets. V gave up 4 bases and J gave up 9 bases; unmatched junction bases: 6. CDR3 length: 13 residues. Alpha and beta constant region primers primed reverse transcription for blood and skin samples. TCRdb fed the UMI-ligation and nested PCR reads into MiXCR, producing one record per CDR3 protein. The repertoire consists of 15,000 to 20,000 distinct CDR3 sequences, with roughly 9.8% occurring once and the leading ten covering under 7.5%.

The clonotype was recovered from an adult in good health. Here the sequenced sample was skin, taken from a tuberculin skin test site. The V and J genes are TRBV12-3 or TRBV12-4 and TRBJ2-1; 7 positions match TRBD2. The CDR3: CASSWEGRGEQFF. The CDR3 DNA follows: TGTGCCAGCAGTTGGGAGGGCCGTGGTGAGCAGTTCTTC.